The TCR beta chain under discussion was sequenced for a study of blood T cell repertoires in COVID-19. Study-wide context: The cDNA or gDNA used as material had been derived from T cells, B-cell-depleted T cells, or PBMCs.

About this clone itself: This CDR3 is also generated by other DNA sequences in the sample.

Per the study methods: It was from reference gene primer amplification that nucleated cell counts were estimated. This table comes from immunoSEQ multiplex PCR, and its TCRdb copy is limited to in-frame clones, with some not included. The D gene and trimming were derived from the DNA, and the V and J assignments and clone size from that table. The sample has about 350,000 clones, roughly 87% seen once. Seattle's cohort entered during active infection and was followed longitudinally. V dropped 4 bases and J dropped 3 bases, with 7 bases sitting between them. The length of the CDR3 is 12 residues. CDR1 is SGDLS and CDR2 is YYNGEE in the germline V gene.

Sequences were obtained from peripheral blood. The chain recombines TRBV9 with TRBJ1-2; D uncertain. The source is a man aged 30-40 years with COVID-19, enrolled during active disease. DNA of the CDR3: TGTGCCAGCAGCTCCGGAGACTATGGCTACACCTTC. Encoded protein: CASSSGDYGYTF.